What follows are 29 T cell receptor beta chains derived from one specimen sequenced in a study of cytomegalovirus exposure and HLA in healthy donors. The PCR ran on 60 Vbeta and 13 Jbeta primers. Clones were read by immunoSEQ multiplex PCR, and TCRdb kept only the in-frame ones, dropping some. The table records around 180,000 clones, 65% to 85% of them present only once. The sequencing input was PBMCs. The receptors stem from a man aged 60-69 years in good health and CMV-seronegative.

V is TRBV28 and J is TRBJ2-7; 7 nucleotides line up with TRBD1. The V gene end was trimmed by 6 bases and the J gene end by 2 bases; junction bases not matched to a gene: 10. Germline CDR1 is MDHEN and CDR2 is SYDVKM. The CDR3 loop spans 15 amino acids. In DNA form, the CDR3 reads TGTGCCAGCAGCTCCCAATCCGGGACAGCCTACGAGCAGTACTTC. Translated, it gives CASSSQSGTAYEQYF.

The chain is built from TRBV6-5 and TRBJ1-4; TRBD1 might be the D (6 bases). This CDR3 spans 15 amino acids. Germline V gene sequence: CDR1 MNHEY, CDR2 SVGAGI. Trimming shortened V by 2 bases and J by 0 bases, and 7 bases separated the two germline ends. The CDR3 spells CASSYQGSTNEKLFF. The CDR3 DNA is TGTGCCAGCAGTTACCAGGGGTCAACTAATGAAAAACTGTTTTTT.

This clone was seen more than once but under ten times. The J gene is TRBJ2-7, the V gene TRBV29-1, with 8 bases that match TRBD1. The CDR3 runs 14 residues. Per germline, CDR1 SQVTM and CDR2 ANQGSEA. V lost 6 bases and J lost 0; bases outside the gene matches: 7. The CDR3 DNA is TGCAGCGTGGGACGGGACAGGTACTCCTACGAGCAGTACTTC. This codes for CSVGRDRYSYEQYF.

In its sample, this clone was seen once. The rearrangement links TRBV10-2 to TRBJ2-5; no clear D. The ends were cut back, 5 bases at V and 2 bases at J, with 3 bases in the middle. Germline V gene sequence: CDR1 WSHSY, CDR2 SAAADI. The CDR3 consists of 11 residues. CDR3 nucleotides: TGCGCCAGCAGTCTACAAGAGACCCAGTACTTC. This gives the protein CASSLQETQYF.

The chain joins TRBV5-1 to TRBJ2-3; 9 bases line up with TRBD2. The trim removed 4 bases at V and 1 base at J, leaving 7 bases unmatched. Looked up from germline, CDR1 is SGHRS and CDR2 is YFSETQ. This CDR3 has 16 residues. The CDR3 nucleotides read TGCGCCAGCAGCCCTAAAGCGGGGGGACGCACAGATACGCAGTATTTT. Amino acid sequence: CASSPKAGGRTDTQYF.

The genes are TRBV19 and TRBJ1-1, with D perhaps TRBD1 (6 bases). This CDR3 contains 12 residues. Per the germline V gene, CDR1 is LNHDA and CDR2 is SQIVND (reference sequence). V dropped 3 bases and J dropped 9 bases, with 11 bases sitting between them. The CDR3 DNA reads TGTGCCAGTAGTATCCAGGACAGCCAAGCTTTCTTT. Its translation: CASSIQDSQAFF.

The chain recombines TRBV19 with TRBJ1-2; 7 positions match TRBD1. The germline V gene encodes CDR1 LNHDA and CDR2 SQIVND (reference sequence). Trimming at V came to 6 bases and at J to 2 bases, leaving 12 bases not matched to a gene. This CDR3 is built from 16 residues. The CDR3 coding sequence is TGTGCCAGTAGGGACAGGACACCGGAGGCCAACTATGGCTACACCTTC. Its translation: CASRDRTPEANYGYTF.

The genes are TRBV5-1 and TRBJ2-2; 7 bases match TRBD1. V was clipped by 4 bases and J by 0 bases; unmatched bases: 6. Germline CDR1 is SGHRS and CDR2 is YFSETQ. This CDR3 comprises 16 residues. The CDR3, as DNA: TGCGCCAGCAGCCCTTGGACAGGTTCGAACACCGGGGAGCTGTTTTTT. Encoded protein: CASSPWTGSNTGELFF.

The V gene is TRBV28, the J gene TRBJ2-7; D is possibly TRBD1 (5 bases). CDR1 is MDHEN, CDR2 SYDVKM, per germline. V was pared by 5 bases and J by 5 bases, with 10 bases between. The CDR3 consists of 12 residues. The DNA for the CDR3 is TGTGCCAGCAGTGAAGGGGTCCACGAGCAGTACTTC. Encoded protein: CASSEGVHEQYF. Variable domain in full (rest from reference TRBV28 and TRBJ2-7): DVKVTQSSRYLVKRTGEKVFLECVQDMDHENMFWYRQDPGLGLRLIYFSYDVKMKEKGDIPEGYSVSREKKERFSLILESASTNQTSMYLCASSEGVHEQYFGPGTRLTVT.

The chain employs TRBV27 and TRBJ2-3; D is possibly TRBD1 (5 bases). The CDR3 has 16 amino acids. Germline CDR1 MNHEY, CDR2 SMNVEV (reference sequence). V shed 5 bases and J shed 8 bases, with 23 bases lying between them. This CDR3 is CASSGPSAEPRGTQYF. As DNA, the CDR3 is TGTGCCAGCAGTGGCCCCTCGGCGGAACCTAGGGGTACGCAGTATTTT.

The genes are TRBV5-1 and TRBJ2-7; the match to TRBD1 covers 10 bases. The trim removed 5 bases at V and 2 bases at J, leaving 4 bases unmatched. This CDR3 is 14 amino acids long. Per the germline V gene, CDR1 is SGHRS and CDR2 is YFSETQ. CDR3 nucleotide sequence: TGCGCCAGCAGGCTGGACAGGGGGGCCTACGAGCAGTACTTC. Its translation: CASRLDRGAYEQYF.

The CDR3 sequence is CSATDKGGSNQPQHF. CDR3 nucleotide sequence: TGCAGCGCTACGGACAAGGGTGGGAGCAATCAGCCCCAGCATTTT. The chain joins TRBV29-1 to TRBJ1-5; possibly TRBD1 for D (5 bases). This CDR3 contains 15 residues. From germline, CDR1 is SQVTM and CDR2 ANQGSEA. Trimming removed 7 bases from V and 1 base from J, with 17 bases in between.

This sequence joins TRBV28 and TRBJ1-5, with D tentatively TRBD1 (6 bases). Trimming took 3 bases from V and 7 from J, leaving 13 bases between them. The CDR3 length is 14 residues. Germline CDR1 MDHEN, CDR2 SYDVKM. The CDR3 region is CASSFTGTNQPQHF. The CDR3 nucleotides read TGTGCCAGCAGTTTTACAGGGACGAACCAGCCCCAGCATTTT.

A few counts support this clone. The chain combines TRBV7-2 with TRBJ1-2; no clear D. Germline lookup yields CDR1 SGHTA and CDR2 FQGNSA. This CDR3 is built from 15 residues. The V end lost 2 bases, the J end lost 3 bases, and 13 bases lay between the germline ends. The CDR3 protein is CASSLPIGEDYGYTF. In DNA form, the CDR3 reads TGTGCCAGCAGCTTACCCATCGGGGAGGACTATGGCTACACCTTC.

The chain is built from TRBV5-1 and TRBJ1-5, with 9 bases matching TRBD1. Unmatched junction bases numbered 4, after V lost 4 bases and J lost 5 bases. This CDR3 region has 14 residues. Germline loops: CDR1 SGHRS, CDR2 YFSETQ. The CDR3 nucleotides read TGCGCCAGCAGCACGGGACAGGGCGATCAGCCCCAGCATTTT. Translation gives CASSTGQGDQPQHF. Supplemented by reference TRBV5-1 and TRBJ1-5, the full variable domain reads KAGVTQTPRYLIKTRGQQVTLSCSPISGHRSVSWYQQTPGQGLQFLFEYFSETQRNKGNFPGRFSGRQFSNSRSEMNVSTLELGDSALYLCASSTGQGDQPQHFGDGTRLSIL.

The J gene is TRBJ1-4, the V gene TRBV29-1; possible D gene TRBD1, 5 bases. Looked up from germline, CDR1 is SQVTM and CDR2 is ANQGSEA. The CDR3 contains 15 residues. V shed 6 bases and J shed 0 bases, with 14 bases lying between them. CDR3 coding DNA: TGCAGCGTGAAGACCACAGGCGCAACTAATGAAAAACTGTTTTTT. This translates into CSVKTTGATNEKLFF. The full variable domain, completed using reference TRBV29-1 and TRBJ1-4, is SAVISQKPSRDICQRGTSLTIQCQVDSQVTMMFWYRQQPGQSLTLIATANQGSEATYESGFVIDKFPISRPNLTFSTLTVSNMSPEDSSIYLCSVKTTGATNEKLFFGSGTQLSVL.

Concerning this clone: The junction departs from the called germline gene at one end, perhaps through a read error. The chain joins TRBV12-5 to TRBJ1-2; D is uncertain. This CDR3 is 12 amino acids long. Per germline, CDR1 LGHNT and CDR2 FRNRAP. The CDR3 DNA is TGTGCTAGTGGTTTGCAGGATACCGGCTACCCCTTC. This gives the protein CASGLQDTGYPF.

The table lists this clone with a few counts. The chain has TRBV7-7 and TRBJ2-7, with 7 bases fitting TRBD2. Germline V gives CDR1 SSHAT, CDR2 FNYEAQ (reference sequence). The CDR3 is made up of 16 amino acids. Trimming removed 0 bases from V and 5 bases from J; junction bases left unmatched: 10. CDR3: CASSLALRGEPHEQYF. The DNA of the CDR3 is TGTGCCAGCAGCTTAGCGCTTCGGGGGGAGCCCCACGAGCAGTACTTC. The complete variable domain, with remaining parts taken from reference TRBV7-7 and TRBJ2-7, reads GAGVSQSPRYKVTKRGQDVTLRCDPISSHATLYWYQQALGQGPEFLTYFNYEAQPDKSGLPSDRFSAERPEGSISTLTIQRTEQRDSAMYRCASSLALRGEPHEQYFGPGTRLTVT.

This rearrangement joins TRBV7-2 to TRBJ2-5; possibly TRBD2 for D (5 bases). TRBJ2-7 explains the end of the DNA better; the J call may be wrong. CDR1 and CDR2 from the germline V gene are SGHTA and FQGNSA. The CDR3 is 14 amino acids. The CDR3 loop reads CASSAGRNTYEQYF. The DNA for the CDR3 is TGTGCCAGCAGCGCGGGCCGCAATACTTACGAGCAGTACTTC.

The rearrangement uses TRBV6-6 and TRBJ2-3, with a tentative D call TRBD2 (5 bases). Germline CDR1 reads MNHNY; CDR2 reads SVGAGI (reference sequence). V was cut by 6 bases and J by 1 base, with 11 bases left in between. CDR3 length: 14 residues. CDR3 DNA: TGTGCCAGCAGCCGCTGGGGAGGCACAGATACGCAGTATTTT. This sequence encodes CASSRWGGTDTQYF.

The chain combines TRBV9 with TRBJ2-7; D remains unclear. V was shortened by 2 bases and J by 1 base, with 13 bases between the two germline ends. The CDR3 loop spans 15 amino acids. Germline V gives CDR1 SGDLS, CDR2 YYNGEE. CDR3 loop: CASSVSPQQSYEQYF. The CDR3 DNA is TGTGCCAGCAGCGTCTCTCCACAGCAGTCCTACGAGCAGTACTTC.

The chain is built from TRBV6-5 and TRBJ1-1, with 9 positions matching TRBD1. The CDR3 has 14 residues. CDR1 MNHEY and CDR2 SVGAGI come from the germline V gene. The V segment lost 7 bases and the J segment 1 base; nucleotides outside the gene matches: 4. This CDR3 is CASNLGQGNTEAFF. CDR3 bases: TGTGCCAGCAATCTGGGACAGGGGAACACTGAAGCTTTCTTT.

This clone showed up just once. The V gene is TRBV7-9, the J gene TRBJ2-3, with 8 bases matching TRBD2. Per germline, CDR1 SEHNR and CDR2 FQNEAQ (reference sequence). J was trimmed by 3 bases and V by 2 bases; bases with no gene match: 4. This CDR3 spans 15 amino acids. This CDR3 reads CASSLSGLGTDTQYF. The CDR3 DNA is TGTGCCAGCAGCTTATCGGGACTAGGGACAGATACGCAGTATTTT.

The chain combines TRBV5-1 with TRBJ2-2, with TRBD2 matching 14 bases. V was clipped by 4 bases and J by 4 bases; unmatched bases: 6. CDR1 SGHRS and CDR2 YFSETQ come from the germline V gene. This CDR3 region has 17 residues. Here the CDR3 reads CASSGTSGGDVTGELFF. In DNA form, the CDR3 reads TGCGCCAGCAGCGGGACTAGCGGGGGTGATGTCACCGGGGAGCTGTTTTTT.

The gene calls are TRBV6-1 and TRBJ1-6; D is ambiguous. Per the germline V gene, CDR1 is MNHNS and CDR2 is SASEGT. This CDR3 contains 15 residues. V lost 3 bases, J lost 2 bases, and 8 bases lay in between. The CDR3 DNA sequence: TGTGCCAGCAGTGACGTAAGCCCCTATAATTCACCCCTCCACTTT. Encoded protein: CASSDVSPYNSPLHF.

This rearrangement joins TRBV5-8 to TRBJ1-1; TRBD1 agrees at 7 bases. The CDR3 has 15 amino acids. V dropped 4 bases and J dropped 0; count of bases not matched to a gene: 6. In germline, CDR1 is SGHTS, CDR2 YDEGEE. The CDR3 sequence: CASSGAGTVNTEAFF. CDR3 nucleotides: TGTGCCAGCAGCGGAGCCGGGACAGTGAACACTGAAGCTTTCTTT.

The CDR3 loop reads CASSVDQGRPQHF. CDR3 sequence (DNA): TGTGCCAGCAGTGTTGACCAGGGGAGGCCCCAGCATTTT. The chain combines TRBV6-4 with TRBJ1-5, with TRBD1 as a possible D gene (6 bases). The CDR3 sequence is 13 residues long. V lost 4 bases, J lost 9 bases, and 13 bases lay in between. CDR1 MRHNA and CDR2 SNTAGT come from the germline V gene.

The rearrangement links TRBV5-1 to TRBJ2-3, with 9 bases that match TRBD2. The CDR3 has 17 residues. Germline V gene lookup returns CDR1 SGHRS and CDR2 YFSETQ. Trimming at V came to 4 bases and at J to 0 bases, leaving 9 bases not matched to a gene. The CDR3 here is CASSLRGLAGSTDTQYF. CDR3 DNA: TGCGCCAGCAGCCTTAGGGGTCTAGCGGGGAGCACAGATACGCAGTATTTT. Full variable domain (missing parts from reference TRBV5-1 and TRBJ2-3): KAGVTQTPRYLIKTRGQQVTLSCSPISGHRSVSWYQQTPGQGLQFLFEYFSETQRNKGNFPGRFSGRQFSNSRSEMNVSTLELGDSALYLCASSLRGLAGSTDTQYFGPGTRLTVL.

J is TRBJ1-2 and V is TRBV7-9, with D perhaps TRBD1 (5 bases). The CDR3 extends over 14 amino acids. The V gene lost 6 bases and the J gene lost 2 bases, with 13 bases spanning the gap. Germline lookup yields CDR1 SEHNR and CDR2 FQNEAQ (reference sequence). Written as DNA, the CDR3 is TGTGCCAGCAGGCCATCAGGGAAAAACTATGGCTACACCTTC. Residues: CASRPSGKNYGYTF. Full variable domain (missing parts from reference TRBV7-9 and TRBJ1-2): DTGVSQNPRHKITKRGQNVTFRCDPISEHNRLYWYRQTLGQGPEFLTYFQNEAQLEKSRLLSDRFSAERPKGSFSTLEIQRTEQGDSAMYLCASRPSGKNYGYTFGSGTRLTVV.